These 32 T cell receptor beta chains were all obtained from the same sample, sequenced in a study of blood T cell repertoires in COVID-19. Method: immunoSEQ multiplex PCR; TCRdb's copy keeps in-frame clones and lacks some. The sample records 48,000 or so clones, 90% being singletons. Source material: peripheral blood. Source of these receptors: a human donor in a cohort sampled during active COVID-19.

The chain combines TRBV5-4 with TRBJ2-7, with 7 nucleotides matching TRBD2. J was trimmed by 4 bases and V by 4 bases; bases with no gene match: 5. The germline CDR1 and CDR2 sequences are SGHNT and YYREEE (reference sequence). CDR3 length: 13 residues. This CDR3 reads CASSTTSQYEQYF. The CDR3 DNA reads TGTGCCAGCAGCACGACTAGCCAGTACGAGCAGTACTTC.

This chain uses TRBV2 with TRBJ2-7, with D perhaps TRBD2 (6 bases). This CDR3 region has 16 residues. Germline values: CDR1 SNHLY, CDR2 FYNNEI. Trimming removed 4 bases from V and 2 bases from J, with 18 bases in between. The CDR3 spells CASSVDRGLNTYEQYF. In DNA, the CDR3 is TGTGCCAGCAGTGTAGATAGGGGACTGAACACCTACGAGCAGTACTTC. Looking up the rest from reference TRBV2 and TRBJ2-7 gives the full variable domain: EPEVTQTPSHQVTQMGQEVILRCVPISNHLYFYWYRQILGQKVEFLVSFYNNEISEKSEIFDDQFSVERPDGSNFTLKIRSTKLEDSAMYFCASSVDRGLNTYEQYFGPGTRLTVT.

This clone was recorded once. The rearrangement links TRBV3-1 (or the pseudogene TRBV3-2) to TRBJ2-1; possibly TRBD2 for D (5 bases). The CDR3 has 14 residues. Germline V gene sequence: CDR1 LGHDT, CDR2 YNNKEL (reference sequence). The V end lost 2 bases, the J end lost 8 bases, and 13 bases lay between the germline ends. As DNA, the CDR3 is TGTGCCAGCAGCCAACACGGGATTGGGGATGAGCAGTTCTTC. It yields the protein CASSQHGIGDEQFF.

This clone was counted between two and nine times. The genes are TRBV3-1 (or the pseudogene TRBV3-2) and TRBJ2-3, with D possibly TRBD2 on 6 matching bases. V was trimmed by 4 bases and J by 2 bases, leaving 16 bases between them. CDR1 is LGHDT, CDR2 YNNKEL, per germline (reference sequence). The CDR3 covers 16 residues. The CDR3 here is CASSRQGDLYTDTQYF. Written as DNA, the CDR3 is TGTGCCAGCAGCCGGCAAGGGGACTTGTACACAGATACGCAGTATTTT.

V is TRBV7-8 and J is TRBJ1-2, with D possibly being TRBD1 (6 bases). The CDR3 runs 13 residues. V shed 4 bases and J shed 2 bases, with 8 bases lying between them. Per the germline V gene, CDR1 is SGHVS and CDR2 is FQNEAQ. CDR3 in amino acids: CASSSGQNYGYTF. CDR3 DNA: TGTGCCAGCAGCTCTGGACAGAACTATGGCTACACCTTC.

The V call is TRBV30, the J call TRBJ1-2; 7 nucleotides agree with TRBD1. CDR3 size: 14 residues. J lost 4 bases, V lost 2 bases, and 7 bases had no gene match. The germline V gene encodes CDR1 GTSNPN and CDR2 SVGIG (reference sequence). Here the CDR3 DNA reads TGTGCCTGGAGTCAGGGACAGAATGCCTATGGCTACACCTTC. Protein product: CAWSQGQNAYGYTF.

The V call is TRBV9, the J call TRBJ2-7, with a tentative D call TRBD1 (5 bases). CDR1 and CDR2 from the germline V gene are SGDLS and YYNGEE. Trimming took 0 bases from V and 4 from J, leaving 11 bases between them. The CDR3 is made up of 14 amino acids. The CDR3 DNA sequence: TGTGCCAGCAGCGTAGGGCTGGGGCAATACGAGCAGTACTTC. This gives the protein CASSVGLGQYEQYF. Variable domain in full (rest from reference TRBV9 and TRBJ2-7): DSGVTQTPKHLITATGQRVTLRCSPRSGDLSVYWYQQSLDQGLQFLIQYYNGEERAKGNILERFSAQQFPDLHSELNLSSLELGDSALYFCASSVGLGQYEQYFGPGTRLTVT.

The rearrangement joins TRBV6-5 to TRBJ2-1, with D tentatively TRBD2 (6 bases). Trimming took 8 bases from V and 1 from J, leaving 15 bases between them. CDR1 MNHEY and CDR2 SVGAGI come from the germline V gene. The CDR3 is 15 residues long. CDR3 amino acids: CASGTWQKSYNEQFF. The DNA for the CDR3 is TGTGCCAGCGGGACTTGGCAGAAATCCTACAATGAGCAGTTCTTC.

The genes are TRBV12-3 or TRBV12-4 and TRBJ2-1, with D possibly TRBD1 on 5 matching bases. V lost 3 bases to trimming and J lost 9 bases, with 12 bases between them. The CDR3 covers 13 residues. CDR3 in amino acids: CASSLQGSGEQFF. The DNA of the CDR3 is TGTGCCAGCAGTTTGCAGGGTAGTGGTGAGCAGTTCTTC.

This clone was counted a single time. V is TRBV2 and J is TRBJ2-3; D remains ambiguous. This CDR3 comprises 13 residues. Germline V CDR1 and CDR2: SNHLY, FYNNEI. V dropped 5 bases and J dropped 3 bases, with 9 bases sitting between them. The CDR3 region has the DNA TGTGCCAGCAGTCCCCCACTAACAGATACGCAGTATTTT. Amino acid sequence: CASSPPLTDTQYF.

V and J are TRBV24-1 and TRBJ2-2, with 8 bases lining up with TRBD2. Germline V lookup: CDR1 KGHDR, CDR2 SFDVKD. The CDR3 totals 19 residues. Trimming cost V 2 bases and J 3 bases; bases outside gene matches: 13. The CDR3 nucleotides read TGTGCCACCAGTGATTCCCGACGGGAGGGGAAATTTGACACCGGGGAGCTGTTTTTT. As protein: CATSDSRREGKFDTGELFF.

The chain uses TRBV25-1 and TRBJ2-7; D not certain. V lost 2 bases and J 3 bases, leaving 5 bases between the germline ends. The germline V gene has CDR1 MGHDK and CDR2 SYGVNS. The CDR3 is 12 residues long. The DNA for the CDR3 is TGTGCCAGCAGTGAAAATCTCTACGAGCAGTACTTC. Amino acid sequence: CASSENLYEQYF.

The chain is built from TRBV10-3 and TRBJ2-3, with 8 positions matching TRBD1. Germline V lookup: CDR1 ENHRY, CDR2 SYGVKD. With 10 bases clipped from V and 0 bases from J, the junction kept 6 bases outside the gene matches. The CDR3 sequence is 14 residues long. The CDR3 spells CATTTGGSTDTQYF. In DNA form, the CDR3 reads TGTGCCACAACTACAGGGGGGAGCACAGATACGCAGTATTTT.

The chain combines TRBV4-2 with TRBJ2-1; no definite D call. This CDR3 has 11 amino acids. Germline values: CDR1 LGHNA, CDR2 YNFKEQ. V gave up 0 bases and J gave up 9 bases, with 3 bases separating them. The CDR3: CASSQEAEQFF. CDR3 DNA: TGTGCCAGCAGCCAAGAAGCTGAGCAGTTCTTC.

The CDR3 loop reads CASSQEVIVNIQYF. The DNA of the CDR3 is TGCGCCAGCAGCCAAGAAGTAATAGTGAACATTCAGTACTTC. The chain is built from TRBV4-1 and TRBJ2-4; unclear D gene. This CDR3 contains 14 residues. CDR1 is MGHRA and CDR2 is YSYEKL in the germline V gene. V lost 0 bases, J lost 7 bases, and 10 bases lay in between.

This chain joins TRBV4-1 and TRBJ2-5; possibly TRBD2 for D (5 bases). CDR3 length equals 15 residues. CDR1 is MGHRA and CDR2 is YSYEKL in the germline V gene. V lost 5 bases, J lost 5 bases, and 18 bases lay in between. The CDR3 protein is CASSSAGGGLETQYF. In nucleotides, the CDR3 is TGCGCCAGCAGCTCTGCGGGCGGAGGCTTGGAGACCCAGTACTTC.

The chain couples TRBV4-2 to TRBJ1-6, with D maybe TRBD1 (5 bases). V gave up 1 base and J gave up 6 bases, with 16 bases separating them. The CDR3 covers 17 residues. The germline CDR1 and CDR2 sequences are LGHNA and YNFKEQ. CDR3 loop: CASSQGLRGYGNSPLHF. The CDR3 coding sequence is TGTGCCAGCAGCCAAGGTTTACGGGGGTACGGTAATTCACCCCTCCACTTT.

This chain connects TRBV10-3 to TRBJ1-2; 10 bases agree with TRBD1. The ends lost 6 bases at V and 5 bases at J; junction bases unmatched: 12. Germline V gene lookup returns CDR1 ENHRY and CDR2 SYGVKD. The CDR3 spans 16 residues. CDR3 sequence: CAIRGGTGDIWYGYTF. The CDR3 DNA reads TGTGCCATCAGAGGCGGGACAGGGGATATCTGGTATGGCTACACCTTC.

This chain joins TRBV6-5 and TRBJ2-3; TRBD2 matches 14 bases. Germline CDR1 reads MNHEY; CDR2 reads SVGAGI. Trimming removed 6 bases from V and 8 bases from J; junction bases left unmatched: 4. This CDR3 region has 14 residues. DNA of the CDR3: TGTGCCAGCAGCAGACTAGCGGGAGGGCTTACGCAGTATTTT. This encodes CASSRLAGGLTQYF.

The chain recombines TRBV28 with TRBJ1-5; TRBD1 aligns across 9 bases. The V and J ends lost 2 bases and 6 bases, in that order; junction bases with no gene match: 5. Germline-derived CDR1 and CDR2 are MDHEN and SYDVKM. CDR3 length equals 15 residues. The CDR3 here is CASSLVTGGGQPQHF. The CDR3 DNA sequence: TGTGCCAGCAGTTTAGTGACAGGGGGAGGTCAGCCCCAGCATTTT.

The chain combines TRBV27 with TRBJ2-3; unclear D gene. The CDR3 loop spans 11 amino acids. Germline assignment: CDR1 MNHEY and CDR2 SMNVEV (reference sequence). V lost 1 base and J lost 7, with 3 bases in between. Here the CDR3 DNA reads TGTGCCAGCAGTTTATTAAATACGCAGTATTTT. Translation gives CASSLLNTQYF.

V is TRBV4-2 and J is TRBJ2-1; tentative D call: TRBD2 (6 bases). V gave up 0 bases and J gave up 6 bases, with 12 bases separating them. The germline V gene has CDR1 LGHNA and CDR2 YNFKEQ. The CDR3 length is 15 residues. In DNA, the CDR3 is TGTGCCAGCAGCCAAGACGGCGGGACCTTCAATGAGCAGTTCTTC. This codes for CASSQDGGTFNEQFF.

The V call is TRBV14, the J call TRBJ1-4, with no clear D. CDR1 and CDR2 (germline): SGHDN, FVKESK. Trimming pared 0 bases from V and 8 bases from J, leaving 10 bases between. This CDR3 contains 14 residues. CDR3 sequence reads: CASSQDSFREKLFF. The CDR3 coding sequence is TGTGCCAGCAGCCAAGATTCGTTCCGGGAAAAACTGTTTTTT.

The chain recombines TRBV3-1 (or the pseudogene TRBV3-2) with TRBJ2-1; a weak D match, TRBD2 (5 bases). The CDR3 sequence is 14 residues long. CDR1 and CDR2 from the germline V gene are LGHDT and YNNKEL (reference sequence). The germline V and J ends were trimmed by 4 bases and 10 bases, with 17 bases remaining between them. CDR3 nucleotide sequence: TGTGCCAGCAGCCCGGGGAACCCCCAGGCCGAGCAGTTCTTC. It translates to CASSPGNPQAEQFF.

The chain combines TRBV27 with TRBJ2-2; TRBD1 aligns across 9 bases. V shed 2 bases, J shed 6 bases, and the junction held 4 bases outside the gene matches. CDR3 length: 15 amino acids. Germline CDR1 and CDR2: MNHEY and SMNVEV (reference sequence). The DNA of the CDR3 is TGTGCCAGCAGTTTAGGGACAGGGATGTCCGGGGAGCTGTTTTTT. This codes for CASSLGTGMSGELFF.

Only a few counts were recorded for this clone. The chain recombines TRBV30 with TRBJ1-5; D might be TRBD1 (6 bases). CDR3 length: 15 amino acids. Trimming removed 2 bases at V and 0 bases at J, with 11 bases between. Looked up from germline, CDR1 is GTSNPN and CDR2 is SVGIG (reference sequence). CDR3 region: CAWSRGGYSNQPQHF. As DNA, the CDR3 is TGTGCCTGGAGTCGAGGGGGTTATAGCAATCAGCCCCAGCATTTT.

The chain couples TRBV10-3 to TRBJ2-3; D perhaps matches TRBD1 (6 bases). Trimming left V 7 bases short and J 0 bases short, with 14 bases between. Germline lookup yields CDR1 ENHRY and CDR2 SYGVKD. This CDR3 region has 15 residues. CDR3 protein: CAITNPGQSTDTQYF. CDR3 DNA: TGTGCCATCACCAACCCGGGACAAAGCACAGATACGCAGTATTTT.

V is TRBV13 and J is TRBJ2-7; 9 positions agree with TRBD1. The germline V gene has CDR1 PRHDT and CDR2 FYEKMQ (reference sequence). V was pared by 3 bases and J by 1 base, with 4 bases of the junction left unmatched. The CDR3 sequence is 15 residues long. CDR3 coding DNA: TGTGCCAGCAGCTTTAGTGGGACAGGGTCCTACGAGCAGTACTTC. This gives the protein CASSFSGTGSYEQYF.

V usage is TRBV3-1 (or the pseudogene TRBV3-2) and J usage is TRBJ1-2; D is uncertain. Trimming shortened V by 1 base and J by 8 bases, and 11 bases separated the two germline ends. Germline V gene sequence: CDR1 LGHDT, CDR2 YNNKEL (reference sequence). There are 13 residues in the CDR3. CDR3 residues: CASSQVSTGGYTF. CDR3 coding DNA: TGTGCCAGCAGCCAAGTGTCGACGGGGGGCTACACCTTC.

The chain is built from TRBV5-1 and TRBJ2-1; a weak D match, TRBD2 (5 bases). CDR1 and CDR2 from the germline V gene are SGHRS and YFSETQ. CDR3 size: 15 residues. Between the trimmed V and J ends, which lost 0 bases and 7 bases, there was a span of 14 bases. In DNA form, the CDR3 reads TGCGCCAGCAGCTTGGCCCTAGCCCGATCGAATGAGCAGTTCTTC. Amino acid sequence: CASSLALARSNEQFF. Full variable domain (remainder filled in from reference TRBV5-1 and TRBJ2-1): KAGVTQTPRYLIKTRGQQVTLSCSPISGHRSVSWYQQTPGQGLQFLFEYFSETQRNKGNFPGRFSGRQFSNSRSEMNVSTLELGDSALYLCASSLALARSNEQFFGPGTRLTVL.

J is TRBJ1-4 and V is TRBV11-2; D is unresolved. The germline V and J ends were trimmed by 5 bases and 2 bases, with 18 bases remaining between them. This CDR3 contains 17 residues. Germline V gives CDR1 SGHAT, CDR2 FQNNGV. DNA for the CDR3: TGTGCCAGCAGCCCCAGGCGGGGAGGAGCCACTAATGAAAAACTGTTTTTT. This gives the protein CASSPRRGGATNEKLFF.

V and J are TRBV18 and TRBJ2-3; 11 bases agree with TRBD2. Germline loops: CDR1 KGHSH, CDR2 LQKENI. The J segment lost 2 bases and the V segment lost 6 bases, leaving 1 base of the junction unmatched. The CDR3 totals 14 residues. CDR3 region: CASSTSGNTDTQYF. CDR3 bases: TGTGCCAGCTCGACTAGCGGGAACACAGATACGCAGTATTTT.